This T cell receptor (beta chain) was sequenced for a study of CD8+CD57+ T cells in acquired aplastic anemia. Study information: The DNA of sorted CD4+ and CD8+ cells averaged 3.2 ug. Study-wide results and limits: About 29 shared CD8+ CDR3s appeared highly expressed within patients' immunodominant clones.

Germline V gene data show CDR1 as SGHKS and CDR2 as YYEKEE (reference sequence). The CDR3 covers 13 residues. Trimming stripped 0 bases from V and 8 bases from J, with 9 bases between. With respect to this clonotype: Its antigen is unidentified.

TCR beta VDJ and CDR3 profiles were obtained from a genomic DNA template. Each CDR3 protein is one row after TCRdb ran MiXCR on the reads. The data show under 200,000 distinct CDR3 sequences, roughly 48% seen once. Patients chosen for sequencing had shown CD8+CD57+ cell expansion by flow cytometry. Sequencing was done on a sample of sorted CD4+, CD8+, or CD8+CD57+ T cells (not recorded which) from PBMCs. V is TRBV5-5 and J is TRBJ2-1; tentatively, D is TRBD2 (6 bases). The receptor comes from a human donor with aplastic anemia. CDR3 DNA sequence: TGTGCCAGCAGCTTGGCCTCGGGGGATGAGCAGTTCTTC. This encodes CASSLASGDEQFF.